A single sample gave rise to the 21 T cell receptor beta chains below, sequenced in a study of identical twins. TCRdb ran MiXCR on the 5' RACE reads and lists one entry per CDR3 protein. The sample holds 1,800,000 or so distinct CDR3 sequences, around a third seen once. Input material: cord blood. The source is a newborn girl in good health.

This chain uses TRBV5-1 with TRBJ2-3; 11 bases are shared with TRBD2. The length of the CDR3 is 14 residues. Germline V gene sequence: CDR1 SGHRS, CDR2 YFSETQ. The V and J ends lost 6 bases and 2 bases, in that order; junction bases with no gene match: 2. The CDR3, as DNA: TGCGCCAGCACTAGCGGGGGGCCCACAGATACGCAGTATTTT. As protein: CASTSGGPTDTQYF.

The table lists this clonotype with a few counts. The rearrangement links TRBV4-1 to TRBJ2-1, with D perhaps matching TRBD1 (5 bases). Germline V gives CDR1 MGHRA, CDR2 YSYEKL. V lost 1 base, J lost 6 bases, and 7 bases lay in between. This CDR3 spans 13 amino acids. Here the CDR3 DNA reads TGCGCCAGCAGCCAAGCTACAGGCAATGAGCAGTTCTTC. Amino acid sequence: CASSQATGNEQFF.

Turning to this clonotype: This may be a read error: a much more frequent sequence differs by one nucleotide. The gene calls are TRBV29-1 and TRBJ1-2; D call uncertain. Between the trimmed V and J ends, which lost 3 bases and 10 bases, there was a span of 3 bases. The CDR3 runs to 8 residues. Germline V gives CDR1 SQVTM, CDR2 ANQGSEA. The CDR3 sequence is CSVEDYTF. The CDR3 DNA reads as TGCAGCGTTGAGGACTACACCTTC.

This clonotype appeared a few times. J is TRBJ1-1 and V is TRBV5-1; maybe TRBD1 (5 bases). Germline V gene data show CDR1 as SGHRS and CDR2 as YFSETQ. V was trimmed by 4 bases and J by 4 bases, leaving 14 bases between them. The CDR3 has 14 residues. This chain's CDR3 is CASSPSRAATEAFF. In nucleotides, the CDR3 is TGCGCCAGCAGCCCTAGCAGGGCGGCCACTGAAGCTTTCTTT.

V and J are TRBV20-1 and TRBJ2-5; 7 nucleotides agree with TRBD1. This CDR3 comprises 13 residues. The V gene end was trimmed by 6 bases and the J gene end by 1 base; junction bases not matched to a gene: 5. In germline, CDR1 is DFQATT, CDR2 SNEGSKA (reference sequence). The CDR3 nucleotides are TGCAGTGCAACTTGGGACAGCCAAGAGACCCAGTACTTC. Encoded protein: CSATWDSQETQYF.

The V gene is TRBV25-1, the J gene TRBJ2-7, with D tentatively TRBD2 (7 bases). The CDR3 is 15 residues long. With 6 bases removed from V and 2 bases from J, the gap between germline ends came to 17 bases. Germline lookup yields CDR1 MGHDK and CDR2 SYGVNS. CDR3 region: CASRGGERGTYEQYF. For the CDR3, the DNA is TGTGCCAGCAGGGGGGGGGAAAGGGGGACCTACGAGCAGTACTTC.

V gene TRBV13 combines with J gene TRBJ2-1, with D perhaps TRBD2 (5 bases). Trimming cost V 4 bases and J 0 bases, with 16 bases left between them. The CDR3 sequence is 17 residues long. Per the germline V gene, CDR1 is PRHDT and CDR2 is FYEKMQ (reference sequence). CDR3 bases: TGTGCCAGCAGCTCCCTACCGGACTTTAGCTCCTACAATGAGCAGTTCTTC. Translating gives CASSSLPDFSSYNEQFF.

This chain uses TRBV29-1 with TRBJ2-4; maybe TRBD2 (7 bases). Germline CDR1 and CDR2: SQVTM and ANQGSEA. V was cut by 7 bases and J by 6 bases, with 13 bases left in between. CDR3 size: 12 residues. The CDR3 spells CSAHRGGNIQYF. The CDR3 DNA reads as TGCAGCGCCCATAGGGGGGGAAACATTCAGTACTTC. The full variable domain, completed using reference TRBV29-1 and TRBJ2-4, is SAVISQKPSRDICQRGTSLTIQCQVDSQVTMMFWYRQQPGQSLTLIATANQGSEATYESGFVIDKFPISRPNLTFSTLTVSNMSPEDSSIYLCSAHRGGNIQYFGAGTRLSVL.

The CDR3: CASSLGPAGTYEQYF. The CDR3 DNA follows: TGCGCCAGCAGCTTGGGTCCAGCGGGAACCTACGAGCAGTACTTC. J is TRBJ2-7 and V is TRBV5-1, with 7 bases aligning to TRBD2. The trim removed 0 bases at V and 2 bases at J, leaving 5 bases unmatched. Germline CDR1 SGHRS, CDR2 YFSETQ. The CDR3 is made up of 15 amino acids.

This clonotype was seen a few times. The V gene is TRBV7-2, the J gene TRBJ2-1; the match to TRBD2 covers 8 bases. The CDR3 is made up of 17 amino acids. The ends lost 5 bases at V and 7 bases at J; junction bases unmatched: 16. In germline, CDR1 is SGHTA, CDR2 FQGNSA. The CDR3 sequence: CASSPRVMSGGLNEQFF. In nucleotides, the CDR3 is TGTGCCAGCAGCCCCCGAGTTATGAGCGGGGGTTTGAATGAGCAGTTCTTC.

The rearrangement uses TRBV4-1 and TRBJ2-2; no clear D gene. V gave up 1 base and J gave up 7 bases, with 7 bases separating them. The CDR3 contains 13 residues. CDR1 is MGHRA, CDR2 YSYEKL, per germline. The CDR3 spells CASSQVPFGELFF. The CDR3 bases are TGCGCCAGCAGCCAAGTGCCCTTCGGGGAGCTGTTTTTT.

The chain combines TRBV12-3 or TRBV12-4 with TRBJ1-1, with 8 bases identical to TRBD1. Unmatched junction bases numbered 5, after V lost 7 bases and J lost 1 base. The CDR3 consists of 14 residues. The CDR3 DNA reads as TGTGCCAGCAAGACGACAGGGGCGAACACTGAAGCTTTCTTT. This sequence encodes CASKTTGANTEAFF.

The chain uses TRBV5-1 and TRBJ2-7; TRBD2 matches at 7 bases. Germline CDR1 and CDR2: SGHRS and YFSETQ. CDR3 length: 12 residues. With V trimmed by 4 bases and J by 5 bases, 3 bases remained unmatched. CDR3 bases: TGCGCCAGCAGCCCCGGGACTAACGAGCAGTACTTC. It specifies CASSPGTNEQYF.

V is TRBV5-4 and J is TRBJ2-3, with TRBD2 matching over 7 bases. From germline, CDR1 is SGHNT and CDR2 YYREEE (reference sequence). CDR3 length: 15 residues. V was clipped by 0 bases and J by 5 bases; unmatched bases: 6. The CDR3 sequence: CASSLDGGGGDTQYF. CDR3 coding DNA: TGTGCCAGCAGCTTGGATGGCGGGGGAGGAGATACGCAGTATTTT.

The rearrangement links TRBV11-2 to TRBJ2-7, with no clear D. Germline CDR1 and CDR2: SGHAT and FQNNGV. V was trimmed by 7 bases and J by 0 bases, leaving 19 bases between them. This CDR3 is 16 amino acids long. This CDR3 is CASTPLAGPLSYEQYF. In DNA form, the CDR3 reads TGTGCCAGCACCCCACTGGCAGGCCCCCTCTCCTACGAGCAGTACTTC.

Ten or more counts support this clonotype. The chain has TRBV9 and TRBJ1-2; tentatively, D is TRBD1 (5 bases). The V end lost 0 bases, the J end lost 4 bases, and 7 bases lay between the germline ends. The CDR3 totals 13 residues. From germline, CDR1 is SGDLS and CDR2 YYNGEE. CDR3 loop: CASSVGGAYGYTF. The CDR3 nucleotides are TGTGCCAGCAGCGTAGGGGGCGCCTATGGCTACACCTTC. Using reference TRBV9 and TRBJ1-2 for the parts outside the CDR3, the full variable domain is DSGVTQTPKHLITATGQRVTLRCSPRSGDLSVYWYQQSLDQGLQFLIQYYNGEERAKGNILERFSAQQFPDLHSELNLSSLELGDSALYFCASSVGGAYGYTFGSGTRLTVV.

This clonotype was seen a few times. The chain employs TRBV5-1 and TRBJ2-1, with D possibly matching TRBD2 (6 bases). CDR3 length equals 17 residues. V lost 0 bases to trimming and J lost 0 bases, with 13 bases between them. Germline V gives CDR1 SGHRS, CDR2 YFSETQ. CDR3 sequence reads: CASSLAGGAGSYNEQFF. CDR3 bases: TGCGCCAGCAGCTTGGCTGGGGGAGCGGGCTCCTACAATGAGCAGTTCTTC. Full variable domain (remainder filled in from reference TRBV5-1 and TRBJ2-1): KAGVTQTPRYLIKTRGQQVTLSCSPISGHRSVSWYQQTPGQGLQFLFEYFSETQRNKGNFPGRFSGRQFSNSRSEMNVSTLELGDSALYLCASSLAGGAGSYNEQFFGPGTRLTVL.

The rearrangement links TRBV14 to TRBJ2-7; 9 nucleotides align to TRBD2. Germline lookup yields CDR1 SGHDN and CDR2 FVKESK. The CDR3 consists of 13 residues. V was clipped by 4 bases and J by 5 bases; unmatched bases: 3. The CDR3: CASSPSGRNEQYF. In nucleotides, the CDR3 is TGTGCCAGCAGCCCCAGCGGGAGGAACGAGCAGTACTTC.

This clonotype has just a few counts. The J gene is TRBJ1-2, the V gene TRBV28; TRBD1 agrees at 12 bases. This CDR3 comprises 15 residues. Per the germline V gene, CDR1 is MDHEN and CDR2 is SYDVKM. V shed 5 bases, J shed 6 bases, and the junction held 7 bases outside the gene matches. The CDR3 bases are TGTGCCAGCAGTCCCACCCGGGACAGGGGGCATGGCTACACCTTC. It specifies CASSPTRDRGHGYTF.

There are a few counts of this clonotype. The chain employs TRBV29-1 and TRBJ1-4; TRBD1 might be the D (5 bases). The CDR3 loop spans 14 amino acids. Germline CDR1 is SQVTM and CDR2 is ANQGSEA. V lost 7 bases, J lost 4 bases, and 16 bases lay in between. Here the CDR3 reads CSATSRGDNEKLFF. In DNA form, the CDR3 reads TGCAGCGCGACCTCAAGAGGGGATAATGAAAAACTGTTTTTT.

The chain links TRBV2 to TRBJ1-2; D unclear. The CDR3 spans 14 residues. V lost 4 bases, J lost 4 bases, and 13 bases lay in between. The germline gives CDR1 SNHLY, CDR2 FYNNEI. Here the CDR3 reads CASSADSWTYGYTF. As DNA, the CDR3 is TGTGCCAGCAGTGCCGACTCCTGGACCTATGGCTACACCTTC.